This is a list of T cell receptor beta chains from one sample in a study of blood T cell repertoires in COVID-19. Assay used: immunoSEQ multiplex PCR; TCRdb lists only in-frame clones, some missing. The sample yields about 70,000 clones, roughly 79% seen once. Sequenced material: peripheral blood. These receptors all come from a woman in her 70s with acute or convalescent COVID-19. Both conserved end residues are part of each CDR3. D genes are given only for firm matches.

d_gene	j_gene	v_gene	CDR3nt	CDR3aa
TRBD2	TRBJ2-3	TRBV6-2/TRBV6-3	TGTGCCAGCAGTACACTAGCGGGAGAAGTTACGCAGTATTTT	CASSTLAGEVTQYF
.	TRBJ2-3	TRBV6-2/TRBV6-3	TGTGCCAGCAGCCCTCCTGGGGGGGCGGAGGTGGATACGCAGTATTTT	CASSPPGGAEVDTQYF
TRBD1	TRBJ2-2	TRBV3-1/TRBV3-2	TGTGCCAGCAGCCACCGGACAGGGGGGACCGGGGAGCTGTTTTTT	CASSHRTGGTGELFF
TRBD1	TRBJ1-4	TRBV6-5	TGTGCCAGCAGTCTAGACAGGGGGCGATTAGTTAGACTGTTTTTT	CASSLDRGRLVRLFF
TRBD1	TRBJ1-4	TRBV15	TGTGCCACCAGCAGAGATGGGGACAGGGCCGAAAAACTGTTTTTT	CATSRDGDRAEKLFF
.	TRBJ1-1	TRBV11-2	TGTGCCAGCAGCCAGGACATGAACACTGAAGCTTTCTTT	CASSQDMNTEAFF
.	TRBJ2-7	TRBV5-1	TGCGCCAGCAGCTTGGGGACAGAGCCCCAGAAACGCACCGAGCAGTACTTC	CASSLGTEPQKRTEQYF
TRBD2	TRBJ2-1	TRBV5-1	TGCGCCAGCAGCTCACGCTTAGCGGGAGGGCGGAGTGAGCAGTTCTTC	CASSSRLAGGRSEQFF
.	TRBJ1-1	TRBV27	TGTGCCAGCAGTACGCGGACAGCCTTTGGGACTGAAGCTTTCTTT	CASSTRTAFGTEAFF
.	TRBJ2-7	TRBV5-1	TGCGCCAGCAGAAAGCAAGGGACTCCCTCTTCCTACGAGCAGTACTTC	CASRKQGTPSSYEQYF